The 25 T cell receptor beta chains in this list originate from one sample, sequenced in a study of blood T cell repertoires in COVID-19. TCRdb's copy holds only in-frame clones and misses some; the assay was immunoSEQ multiplex PCR. The sample lists roughly 50,000 clones; approximately 82% were seen once. The sequencing sample was made of peripheral blood. The receptors come from a human donor in a cohort sampled during active COVID-19.

The chain employs TRBV7-2 and TRBJ1-4; no clear D. V lost 2 bases and J lost 6, with 16 bases in between. CDR1 SGHTA and CDR2 FQGNSA come from the germline V gene. This CDR3 contains 16 residues. The CDR3 DNA reads TGTGCCAGCAGCTTATCATTGGCAGTTTATGATGAAAAACTGTTTTTT. Translating gives CASSLSLAVYDEKLFF.

The rearrangement links TRBV13 to TRBJ1-1; 9 bases fit TRBD1. The CDR3 has 16 amino acids. Germline trimming cut 5 bases from V and 3 bases from J; bases unmatched to any gene: 10. CDR1 is PRHDT, CDR2 FYEKMQ, per germline (reference sequence). The CDR3 nucleotides are TGTGCCAGCAGCCCGGGACAGGGAACGGTGCACACTGAAGCTTTCTTT. Its translation: CASSPGQGTVHTEAFF.

The chain carries TRBV30 and TRBJ2-7; perhaps TRBD2 as D (6 bases). The CDR3 extends over 12 amino acids. CDR1 is GTSNPN and CDR2 is SVGIG in the germline V gene (reference sequence). V gave up 3 bases and J gave up 0 bases, with 6 bases separating them. CDR3 sequence (DNA): TGTGCCTGGAGCGGGGGCTCCTACGAGCAGTACTTC. It codes for CAWSGGSYEQYF.

The table lists this clone with a count of one. The CDR3 spells CASSIDREQNYGYTF. For the CDR3, the DNA is TGTGCCAGTAGTATAGATCGAGAACAGAACTATGGCTACACCTTC. V is TRBV19 and J is TRBJ1-2; D remains unclear. This CDR3 has 15 residues. Germline CDR1 is LNHDA and CDR2 is SQIVND (reference sequence). V dropped 0 bases and J dropped 2 bases, with 10 bases sitting between them.

This rearrangement joins TRBV6-2 or TRBV6-3 to TRBJ1-2, with a weak D call TRBD1 (6 bases). Germline V gene lookup returns CDR1 MNHEY and CDR2 SVGEGT. The V end was cut by 5 bases, the J end by 2 bases, with 6 bases between. There are 12 residues in the CDR3. The CDR3 DNA is TGTGCCAGCAGTAGGGGGAACTATGGCTACACCTTC. Its translation: CASSRGNYGYTF.

The V call is TRBV15, the J call TRBJ2-7; D is unclear. This CDR3 contains 13 residues. Germline assignment: CDR1 LNHNV and CDR2 YYDKDF (reference sequence). Trimming removed 2 bases at V and 2 bases at J, with 7 bases between. Written as DNA, the CDR3 is TGTGCCACCAGCAGATCTACAGCCTACGAGCAGTACTTC. Its protein is CATSRSTAYEQYF.

This clone appeared a few times. V is TRBV6-5 and J is TRBJ1-1, with 9 bases that match TRBD1. This CDR3 is 13 amino acids long. Germline CDR1 is MNHEY and CDR2 is SVGAGI. V was pared by 6 bases and J by 6 bases, with 5 bases of the junction left unmatched. The CDR3 loop reads CASRSTGGPEAFF. In nucleotides, the CDR3 is TGTGCCAGCAGATCTACAGGGGGCCCTGAAGCTTTCTTT.

The chain links TRBV5-1 to TRBJ1-5; 8 positions match TRBD1. CDR1 is SGHRS and CDR2 is YFSETQ in the germline V gene. With V trimmed by 3 bases and J by 3 bases, 2 bases remained unmatched. The CDR3 totals 14 residues. The CDR3 DNA reads TGCGCCAGCAGCTGGACAGGGACCAATCAGCCCCAGCATTTT. Amino acids: CASSWTGTNQPQHF.

This clone was seen a single time. The genes are TRBV5-4 and TRBJ1-4, with D perhaps matching TRBD1 (5 bases). V was trimmed by 3 bases and J by 0 bases, leaving 9 bases between them. The V gene's germline CDR1 is SGHNT and CDR2 YYREEE (reference sequence). The CDR3 is 15 amino acids. CDR3 amino acids: CASSSTTATNEKLFF. DNA of the CDR3: TGTGCCAGCAGCTCGACGACAGCAACTAATGAAAAACTGTTTTTT.

The table lists this clone with a few counts. The chain has TRBV7-9 and TRBJ2-1; 11 bases line up with TRBD2. With 3 bases clipped from V and 10 bases from J, the junction kept 8 bases outside the gene matches. This CDR3 has 15 amino acids. From germline, CDR1 is SEHNR and CDR2 FQNEAQ (reference sequence). CDR3 nucleotide sequence: TGTGCCAGCAGCTTTAGCGGGGGGGTTACATGGGAGCAGTTCTTC. Translation gives CASSFSGGVTWEQFF.

This sequence joins TRBV6-5 and TRBJ1-6; TRBD1 matches at 8 bases. The germline CDR1 and CDR2 sequences are MNHEY and SVGAGI. With 8 bases clipped from V and 7 bases from J, the junction kept 4 bases outside the gene matches. This CDR3 has 13 amino acids. CDR3 nucleotides: TGTGCCAGCCCAGGGGGCTGGAATTCACCCCTCCACTTT. Encoded protein: CASPGGWNSPLHF.

The rearrangement uses TRBV6-6 and TRBJ2-7; 7 bases are shared with TRBD2. J lost 1 base, V lost 7 bases, and 7 bases had no gene match. Germline assignment: CDR1 MNHNY and CDR2 SVGAGI (reference sequence). The length of the CDR3 is 14 residues. Here the CDR3 DNA reads TGTGCCAGCACTATCGGGCGGGGGTCCTACGAGCAGTACTTC. This sequence encodes CASTIGRGSYEQYF.

The chain joins TRBV24-1 to TRBJ1-2; 11 nucleotides agree with TRBD1. This CDR3 region has 15 residues. CDR1 is KGHDR and CDR2 is SFDVKD in the germline V gene. V lost 3 bases, J lost 6 bases, and 5 bases stayed unmatched. Here the CDR3 DNA reads TGTGCCACCAGTGATACGGACAGGGGGCCGAATGGCTACACCTTC. It encodes CATSDTDRGPNGYTF.

The chain is built from TRBV28 and TRBJ1-2, with 8 bases fitting TRBD1. Unmatched junction bases numbered 13, after V lost 6 bases and J lost 7 bases. The CDR3 loop spans 15 amino acids. Germline values: CDR1 MDHEN, CDR2 SYDVKM. The CDR3 coding sequence is TGTGCCAGCAGCTCTACAGGGGGATTGGTATTTGGCTACACCTTC. Protein sequence: CASSSTGGLVFGYTF.

This clone was found a few times. V usage is TRBV9 and J usage is TRBJ1-1; 8 bases fit TRBD1. The V segment lost 4 bases and the J segment 0 bases; nucleotides outside the gene matches: 5. The CDR3 consists of 15 residues. Looked up from germline, CDR1 is SGDLS and CDR2 is YYNGEE. The CDR3 region has the DNA TGTGCCAGCAGCCCCCGGACAGGGTTGAACACTGAAGCTTTCTTT. Its translation: CASSPRTGLNTEAFF. Full variable domain (outside the CDR3, taken from reference TRBV9 and TRBJ1-1): DSGVTQTPKHLITATGQRVTLRCSPRSGDLSVYWYQQSLDQGLQFLIQYYNGEERAKGNILERFSAQQFPDLHSELNLSSLELGDSALYFCASSPRTGLNTEAFFGQGTRLTVV.

This clone has more than one count but fewer than ten. The chain carries TRBV7-9 and TRBJ1-6, with unresolved D. The V gene's germline CDR1 is SEHNR and CDR2 FQNEAQ (reference sequence). This CDR3 contains 10 residues. Trimming shortened V by 8 bases and J by 7 bases, and 3 bases separated the two germline ends. CDR3 in amino acids: CASQNSPLHF. CDR3 nucleotides: TGTGCCAGCCAAAATTCACCCCTCCACTTT.

V usage is TRBV7-3 and J usage is TRBJ2-1; D unclear. Germline-derived CDR1 and CDR2 are SGHTA and FQGTGA. The CDR3 sequence is 13 residues long. With 4 bases removed from V and 4 bases from J, the gap between germline ends came to 8 bases. CDR3 protein: CASSSTVYNEQFF. CDR3 sequence (DNA): TGTGCCAGCAGCTCCACAGTTTACAATGAGCAGTTCTTC.

The chain's CDR3 is CASTQYPSGQGTDTQYF. The CDR3 bases are TGTGCCAGCACCCAATATCCGAGCGGACAGGGCACAGATACGCAGTATTTT. The chain couples TRBV2 to TRBJ2-3, with 7 bases aligning to TRBD1. Trimming at V came to 7 bases and at J to 1 base, leaving 14 bases not matched to a gene. The CDR3 runs to 17 residues. CDR1 and CDR2 (germline): SNHLY, FYNNEI.

This chain joins TRBV28 and TRBJ1-6; no reliable D call. V dropped 3 bases and J dropped 9 bases, with 9 bases sitting between them. Germline V gene lookup returns CDR1 MDHEN and CDR2 SYDVKM. CDR3 length: 13 amino acids. CDR3 in DNA: TGTGCCAGCAGTTTGAACAGAGCTTCACCCCTCCACTTT. This translates into CASSLNRASPLHF.

V is TRBV6-2 or TRBV6-3 and J is TRBJ2-4, with D uncertain. The V gene lost 6 bases and the J gene lost 6 bases, with 6 bases spanning the gap. The V gene's germline CDR1 is MNHEY and CDR2 SVGEGT. CDR3 length: 11 amino acids. The CDR3 region has the DNA TGTGCCAGCAGCTGGAGAAACATTCAGTACTTC. Translating it yields CASSWRNIQYF.

The gene calls are TRBV6-5 and TRBJ2-7, with 12 bases identical to TRBD1. The trim removed 6 bases at V and 6 bases at J, leaving 6 bases unmatched. Germline V gene lookup returns CDR1 MNHEY and CDR2 SVGAGI. There are 14 residues in the CDR3. For the CDR3, the DNA is TGTGCCAGCAGCATTGGGACAGGGGGCGTCGAGCAGTACTTC. Protein sequence: CASSIGTGGVEQYF.

This clone was detected once. The chain combines TRBV6-2 or TRBV6-3 with TRBJ2-3; 13 bases fit TRBD2. Unmatched junction bases numbered 6, after V lost 3 bases and J lost 3 bases. Germline lookup yields CDR1 MNHEY and CDR2 SVGEGT. CDR3 length: 17 residues. The CDR3 sequence is CASSYLLAGGLTDTQYF. DNA of the CDR3: TGTGCCAGCAGTTATCTACTAGCGGGGGGGCTGACAGATACGCAGTATTTT.

The chain is built from TRBV6-5 and TRBJ1-1; weak D call: TRBD1 (6 bases). The CDR3 runs 14 residues. The V end was cut by 9 bases, the J end by 5 bases, with 19 bases between. Germline CDR1 and CDR2: MNHEY and SVGAGI. CDR3 DNA sequence: TGTGCCAGTCTTCCGGGGGGGCGCGATACTGAAGCTTTCTTT. Translating it yields CASLPGGRDTEAFF.

A remark on this clone: A junction boundary mismatches the germline segment, possibly from a read error. This chain joins TRBV12-3 or TRBV12-4 and TRBJ1-4; 9 bases align to TRBD1. The CDR3 sequence is 12 residues long. Here the CDR3 reads CASRPGQGPPLF. CDR3 in DNA: TGTGCCAGCAGACCTGGACAGGGGCCACCTCTTTTT.

The V and J genes are TRBV7-2 and TRBJ1-1; no firm D call. Germline V CDR1 and CDR2: SGHTA, FQGNSA. This CDR3 has 14 residues. Trimming cost V 4 bases and J 8 bases, with 17 bases left between them. CDR3 DNA: TGTGCCAGCAGCTCCGGGTTCGGCGGAGGGGAAGCTTTCTTT. Translated, it gives CASSSGFGGGEAFF.